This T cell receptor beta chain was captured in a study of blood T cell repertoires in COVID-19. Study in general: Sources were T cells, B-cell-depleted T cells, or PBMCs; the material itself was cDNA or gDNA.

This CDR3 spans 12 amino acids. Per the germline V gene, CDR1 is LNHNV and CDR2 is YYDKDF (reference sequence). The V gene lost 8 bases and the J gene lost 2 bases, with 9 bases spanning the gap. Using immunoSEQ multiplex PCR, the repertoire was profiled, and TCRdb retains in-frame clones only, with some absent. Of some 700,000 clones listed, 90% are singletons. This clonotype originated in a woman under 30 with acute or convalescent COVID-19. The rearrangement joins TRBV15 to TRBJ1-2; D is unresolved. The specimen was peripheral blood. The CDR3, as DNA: TGTGCCACCGGGCAGAGCAACTATGGCTACACCTTC. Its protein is CATGQSNYGYTF.